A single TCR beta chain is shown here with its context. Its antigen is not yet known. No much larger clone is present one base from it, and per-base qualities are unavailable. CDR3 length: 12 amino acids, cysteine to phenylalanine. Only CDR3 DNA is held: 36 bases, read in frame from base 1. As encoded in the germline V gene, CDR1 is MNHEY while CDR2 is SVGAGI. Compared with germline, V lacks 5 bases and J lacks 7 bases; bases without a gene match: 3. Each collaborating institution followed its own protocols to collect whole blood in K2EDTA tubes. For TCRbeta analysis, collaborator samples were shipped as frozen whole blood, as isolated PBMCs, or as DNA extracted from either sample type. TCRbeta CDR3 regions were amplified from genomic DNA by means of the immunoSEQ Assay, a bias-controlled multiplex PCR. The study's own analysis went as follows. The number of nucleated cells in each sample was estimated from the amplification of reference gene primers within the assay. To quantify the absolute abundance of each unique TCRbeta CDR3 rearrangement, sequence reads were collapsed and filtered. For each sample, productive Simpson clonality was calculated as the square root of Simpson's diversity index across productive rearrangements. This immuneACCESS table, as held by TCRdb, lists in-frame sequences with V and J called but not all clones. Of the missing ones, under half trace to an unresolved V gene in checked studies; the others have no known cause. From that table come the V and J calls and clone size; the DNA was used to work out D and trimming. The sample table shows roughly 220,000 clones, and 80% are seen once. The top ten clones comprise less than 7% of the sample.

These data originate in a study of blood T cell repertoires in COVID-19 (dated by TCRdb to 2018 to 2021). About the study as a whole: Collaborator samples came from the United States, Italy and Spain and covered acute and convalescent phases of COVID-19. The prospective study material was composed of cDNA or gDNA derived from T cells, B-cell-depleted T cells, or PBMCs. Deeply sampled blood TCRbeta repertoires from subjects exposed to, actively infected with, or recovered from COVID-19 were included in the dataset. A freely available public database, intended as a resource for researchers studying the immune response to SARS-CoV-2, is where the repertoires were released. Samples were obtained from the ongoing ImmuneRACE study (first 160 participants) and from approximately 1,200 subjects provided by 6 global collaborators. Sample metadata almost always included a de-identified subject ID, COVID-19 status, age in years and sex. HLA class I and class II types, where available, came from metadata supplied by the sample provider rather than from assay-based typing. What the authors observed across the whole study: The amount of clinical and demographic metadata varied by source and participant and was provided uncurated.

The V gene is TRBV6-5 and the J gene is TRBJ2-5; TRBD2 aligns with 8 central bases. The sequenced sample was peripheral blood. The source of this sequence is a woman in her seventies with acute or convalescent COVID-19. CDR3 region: CASSTGGVTQYF. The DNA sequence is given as TGTGCCAGCAGTACCGGGGGGGTGACCCAGTACTTC.